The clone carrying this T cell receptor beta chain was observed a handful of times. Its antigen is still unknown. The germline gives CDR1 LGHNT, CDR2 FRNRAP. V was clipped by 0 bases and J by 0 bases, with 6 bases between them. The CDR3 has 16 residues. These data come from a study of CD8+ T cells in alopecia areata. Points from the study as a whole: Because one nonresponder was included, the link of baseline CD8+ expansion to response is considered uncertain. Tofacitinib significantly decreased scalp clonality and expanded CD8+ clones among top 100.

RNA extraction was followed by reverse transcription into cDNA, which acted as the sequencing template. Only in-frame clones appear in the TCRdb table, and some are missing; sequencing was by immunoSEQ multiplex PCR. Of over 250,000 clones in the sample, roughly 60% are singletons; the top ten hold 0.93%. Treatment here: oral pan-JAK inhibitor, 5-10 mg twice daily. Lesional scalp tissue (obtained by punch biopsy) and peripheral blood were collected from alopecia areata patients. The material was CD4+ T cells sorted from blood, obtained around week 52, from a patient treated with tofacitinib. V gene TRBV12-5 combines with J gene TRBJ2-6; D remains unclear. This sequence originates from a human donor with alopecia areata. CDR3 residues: CASGLVRSSGANVLTF. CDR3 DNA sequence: TGTGCTAGTGGTTTGGTACGGAGCTCTGGGGCCAACGTCCTGACTTTC.